Given below is one T cell receptor (beta chain) in context. The data originate from a study of human T cells and chemical hapten exposure. Study as a whole: Readings were taken at 6 days from patch tests that had applied 0.01% DPC to the upper back. The study enrolled mostly female patients with alopecia areata, totalis or universalis.

The time point: patch test 3, about 24 weeks after DPC sensitization. Sample treatment: therapeutic diphenylcyclopropenone sensitization with weekly scalp DPC. Methods used by the authors: Across samples, TCR counts had a median of about 100,000 and ranged from about 23,224 to 700,000. Each CDR3 protein is one row after TCRdb ran MiXCR on the RACE reads. These V and J calls originate from TCRdb's pipeline instead of the authors' own analysis. Among 190,000 or so distinct CDR3 sequences, around 25% were seen once, and the ten largest hold roughly 2.5%. V shed 4 bases and J 5 bases; nucleotides not matched to a gene: 5. This CDR3 is 14 amino acids long. Germline CDR1 MNHEY, CDR2 SMNVEV (reference sequence).

The TCR was taken from a woman aged 40-49 years with alopecia areata. Some clones in this sample may be carry-over from other donors' samples. Sequencing used whole blood, obtained in connection with sensitization to the hapten diphenylcyclopropenone (DPC). The chain links TRBV27 to TRBJ1-2, with 9 nucleotides matching TRBD1. The CDR3 DNA reads as TGTGCCAGCAGTTGGGGACAGGGAGGTTATGGCTACACCTTC. It codes for CASSWGQGGYGYTF.